The clone carrying this TCR beta chain was observed at least ten times. This specimen belongs to a study of tumor-infiltrating lymphocytes in oesophageal squamous cell carcinoma. TCRdb ran MiXCR on the PCR reads and lists one entry per CDR3 protein. The sample holds around 14,000 distinct CDR3 sequences, over 45% seen once. The V segment lost 5 bases and the J segment 11 bases; nucleotides outside the gene matches: 6. Germline V lookup: CDR1 MDHEN, CDR2 SYDVKM. The length of the CDR3 is 11 residues. The chain couples TRBV28 to TRBJ2-7; 7 positions match TRBD2. The clonotype was recovered from a male donor with esophageal squamous cell carcinoma. The sequenced material came from esophageal tumor tissue. The CDR3 sequence is CASSTRGREYF. CDR3 nucleotide sequence: TGTGCCAGCAGTACCCGGGGGAGGGAGTACTTC.